This T cell receptor beta chain was captured in a study of tumor-infiltrating lymphocytes in primary liver carcinoma. CDR1 is KGHDR, CDR2 SFDVKD, per germline. Trimming pared 5 bases from V and 1 base from J, leaving 5 bases between. The CDR3 runs 14 residues. A constant-region primer served to make TCR beta cDNA from roughly 500 ng total RNA. For TCR beta, libraries were produced by three nested multiplex PCR rounds using slightly modified ARM-PCR. Investigators reported that the first two PCR rounds, at about 9 cycles each, used TRBV1-TRBV30 forward primers with a C-beta reverse primer. A single record per CDR3 protein comes from TCRdb applying MiXCR to the multiplex PCR reads. The sample lists 75,000 to 90,000 distinct CDR3 sequences; over 60% were seen once. Unsorted bulk tissue of roughly 18-31 mg yielded co-extracted RNA and DNA.

The sequence was collected from a man aged 40-49 years with primary liver carcinoma and hepatitis B virus infection. V is TRBV24-1 and J is TRBJ2-6; D call uncertain. Sequenced sample: liver tumor tissue from sampling region 1. The subset here: tumor region T1, superior pole. CDR3 coding DNA: TGTGCCACCAGTGCCGAGTCTGGGGCCAACGTCCTGACTTTC. Translation: CATSAESGANVLTF.